In its sample, the clone carrying this T cell receptor (beta chain) was seen once. This CDR3 contains 16 residues. CDR1 is MGHRA, CDR2 YSYEKL, per germline. Trimming shortened V by 0 bases and J by 3 bases, and 11 bases separated the two germline ends. The data stem from a study of blood T cell repertoires in COVID-19. Study in general: COVID-19 samples, acute and convalescent, were from the United States, Italy and Spain. Sample material is recorded as cDNA or gDNA derived from T cells, B-cell-depleted T cells, or PBMCs.

Authors' analysis steps: By means of reference gene primer amplification, nucleated cell counts were estimated. Sequencing used immunoSEQ multiplex PCR; TCRdb keeps in-frame clones, though not all of them. V and J calls plus clone size are reproduced from that table; the DNA served to infer D and trimming. The data contain around 280,000 clones, over 80% of them singletons. This receptor was obtained from a woman between 50 and 59 years old with active or convalescent COVID-19. The sequenced sample was peripheral blood. V usage is TRBV4-1 and J usage is TRBJ1-4; D uncertain. The CDR3 loop reads CASSQDSLVPNEKLFF. DNA of the CDR3: TGCGCCAGCAGCCAAGATAGTCTCGTCCCTAATGAAAAACTGTTTTTT.